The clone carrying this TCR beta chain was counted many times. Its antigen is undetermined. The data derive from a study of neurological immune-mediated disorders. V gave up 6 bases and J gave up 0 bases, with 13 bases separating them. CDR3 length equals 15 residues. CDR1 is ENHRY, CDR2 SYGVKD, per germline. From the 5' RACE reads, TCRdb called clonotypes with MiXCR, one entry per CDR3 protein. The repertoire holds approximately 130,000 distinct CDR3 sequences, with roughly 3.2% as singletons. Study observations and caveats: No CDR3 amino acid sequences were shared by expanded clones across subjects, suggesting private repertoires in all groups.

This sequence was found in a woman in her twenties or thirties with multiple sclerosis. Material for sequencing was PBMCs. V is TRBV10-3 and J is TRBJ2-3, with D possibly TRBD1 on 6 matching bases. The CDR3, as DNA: TGTGCCATCAGACGGACAGACTCTAGCACAGATACGCAGTATTTT. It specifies CAIRRTDSSTDTQYF.